What follows is one T cell receptor beta chain and its context. Its specificity is not known. The data derive from a study of T cell repertoires in cytomegalovirus infection. TCRdb re-called the reads through MiXCR, storing one row per CDR3 protein. The sample lists 450,000 to 550,000 distinct CDR3 sequences; under 55% were seen once. The CDR3 has 15 residues. Germline V CDR1 and CDR2: DFQATT, SNEGSKA (reference sequence). J gave up 2 bases and V 6 bases, and 7 bases lay outside the gene matches. This rearrangement joins TRBV20-1 to TRBJ2-4, with 10 bases fitting TRBD1. This sequence was found in a human donor in good health (CMV status not recorded). Some clones in this sample may be carry-over from other donors' samples. Sequencing used cultured PBMCs, obtained from culture after CMV antigen stimulation. The CDR3 DNA sequence: TGCAGTGCCACGACAGGGGGCCTCCCCAAAAACATTCAGTACTTC. This translates into CSATTGGLPKNIQYF.